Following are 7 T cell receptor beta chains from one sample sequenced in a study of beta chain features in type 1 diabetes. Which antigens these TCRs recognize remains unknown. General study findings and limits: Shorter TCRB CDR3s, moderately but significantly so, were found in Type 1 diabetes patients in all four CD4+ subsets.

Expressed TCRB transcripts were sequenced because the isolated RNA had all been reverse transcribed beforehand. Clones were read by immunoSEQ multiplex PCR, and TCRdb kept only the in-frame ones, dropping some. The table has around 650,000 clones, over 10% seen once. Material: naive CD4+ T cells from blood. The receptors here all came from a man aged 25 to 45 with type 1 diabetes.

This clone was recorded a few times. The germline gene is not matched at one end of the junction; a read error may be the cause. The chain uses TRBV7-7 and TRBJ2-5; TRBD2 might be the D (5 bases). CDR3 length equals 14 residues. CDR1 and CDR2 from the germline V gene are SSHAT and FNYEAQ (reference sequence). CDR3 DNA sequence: TGTGCTAGCAGCGGACGGATTTGGCAAGAGACCCAGTACTTC. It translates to CASSGRIWQETQYF.

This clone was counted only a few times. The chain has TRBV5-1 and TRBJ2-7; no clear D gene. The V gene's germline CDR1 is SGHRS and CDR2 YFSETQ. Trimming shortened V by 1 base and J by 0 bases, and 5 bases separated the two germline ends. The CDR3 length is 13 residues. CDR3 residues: CASSLFGSYEQYF. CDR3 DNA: TGCGCCAGCAGCTTGTTCGGCTCCTACGAGCAGTACTTC.

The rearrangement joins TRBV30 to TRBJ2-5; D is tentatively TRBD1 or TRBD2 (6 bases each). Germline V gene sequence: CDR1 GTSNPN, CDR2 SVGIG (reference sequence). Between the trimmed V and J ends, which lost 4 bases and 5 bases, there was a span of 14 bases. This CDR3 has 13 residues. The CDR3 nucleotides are TGTGCCTGGACCACGAGAGGGGGGGAGACCCAGTACTTC. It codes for CAWTTRGGETQYF.

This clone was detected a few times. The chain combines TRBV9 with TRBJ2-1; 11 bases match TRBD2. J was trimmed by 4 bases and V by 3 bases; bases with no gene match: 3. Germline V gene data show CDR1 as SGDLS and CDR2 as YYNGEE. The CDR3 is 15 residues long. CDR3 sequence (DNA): TGTGCCAGCAGCGAGGGGACTAGCGGATACAATGAGCAGTTCTTC. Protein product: CASSEGTSGYNEQFF.

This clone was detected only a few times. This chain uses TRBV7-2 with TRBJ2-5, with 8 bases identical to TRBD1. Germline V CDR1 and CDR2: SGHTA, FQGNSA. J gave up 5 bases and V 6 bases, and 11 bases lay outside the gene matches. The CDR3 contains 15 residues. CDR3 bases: TGTGCCAGCAGTATCGGGACAGGCTGGAGGGAGACCCAGTACTTC. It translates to CASSIGTGWRETQYF. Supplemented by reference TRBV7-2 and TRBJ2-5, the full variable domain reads GAGVSQSPSNKVTEKGKDVELRCDPISGHTALYWYRQSLGQGLEFLIYFQGNSAPDKSGLPSDRFSAERTGGSVSTLTIQRTQQEDSAVYLCASSIGTGWRETQYFGPGTRLLVL.

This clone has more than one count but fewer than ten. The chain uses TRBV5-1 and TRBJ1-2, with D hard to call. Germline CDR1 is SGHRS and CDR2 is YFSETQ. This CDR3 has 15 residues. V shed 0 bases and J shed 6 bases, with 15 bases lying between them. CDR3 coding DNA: TGCGCCAGCAGCTTGGGGTCGGGATTTGATGATGGCTACACCTTC. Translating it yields CASSLGSGFDDGYTF.

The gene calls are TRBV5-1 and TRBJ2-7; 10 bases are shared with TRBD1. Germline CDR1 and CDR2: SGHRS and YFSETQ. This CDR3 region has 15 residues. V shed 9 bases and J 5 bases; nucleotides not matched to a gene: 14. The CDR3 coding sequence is TGCGCCACCTCCAAAGGGACAGGGGAGGTGAACGAGCAGTACTTC. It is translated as CATSKGTGEVNEQYF.